The clone carrying this TCR beta chain was detected only once. This entry comes from a study of long-term antiretroviral therapy in people with HIV. As for the study in general: The earliest samples predate the 2015 immediate-ART recommendation by about a decade.

Survey level was the resolution at which the v3.0 immunoSEQ assay ran. The table came from immunoSEQ multiplex PCR; TCRdb's copy has only in-frame clones and leaves some out. The profile covers 15,000 to 20,000 clones, with about four fifths appearing a single time and over 14% taken by the ten largest. Germline CDR1 SGHDN, CDR2 FVKESK. Trimming took off 1 base at V and 0 bases at J, with 7 bases between the two ends. The CDR3 contains 15 residues. Sequenced here: unsorted PBMCs, sampled approximately 2.5 years before starting antiretroviral therapy. This chain uses TRBV14 with TRBJ1-3; D gene uncertain. This receptor was taken from a woman aged 45-65 years with HIV. The CDR3 here is CASSQGRNSGNTIYF. In DNA, the CDR3 is TGTGCCAGCAGCCAAGGACGAAACTCTGGAAACACCATATATTTT.